Listed below are T cell receptor beta chains from one sample, sequenced in a study of Ad26.COV2.S vaccination and SARS-CoV-2 variants. TCRdb's copy holds only in-frame clones and misses some; the assay was immunoSEQ multiplex PCR. The data show 400,000 to 450,000 clones, 75% to 95% seen once. The material sequenced was peripheral blood, taken in a trial of Ad26.COV2.S vaccine versus placebo. The receptors come from a person aged 18-60 years who received the Ad26.COV2.S COVID-19 vaccine or a placebo. CDR3s include the opening cysteine and the closing phenylalanine or tryptophan. The D gene is left open where the match is weak. Not every row has a clone size; where given, it reads once, few, many or a size class.

j_call v_call d_call cdr3_length clone_size cdr3_aa cdr3_nt
TRBJ1-2 TRBV6-5 NA 13 NA CASTFTLGYGYTF TGTGCCAGCACCTTTACCCTAGGCTATGGCTACACCTTC
TRBJ2-5 TRBV24-1 NA 14 NA CATSDRRSVETQYF TGTGCCACCAGTGACCGCCGCTCCGTAGAGACCCAGTACTTC
TRBJ2-1 TRBV5-6 NA 12 NA CASSLGWGEQFF TGTGCCAGCAGCTTGGGTTGGGGTGAGCAGTTCTTC
TRBJ2-3 TRBV27 NA 18 NA CASTPLGPRAGGTDTQYF TGTGCCAGCACTCCCCTAGGCCCCAGGGCAGGAGGCACAGATACGCAGTATTTT
TRBJ2-5 TRBV4-2 TRBD1 14 NA CASSQGQGKETQYF TGTGCCAGCAGCCAGGGACAGGGAAAGGAGACCCAGTACTTC
TRBJ1-1 TRBV7-2 NA 17 NA CASSLAQGPGVGTEAFF TGTGCCAGCAGCTTAGCTCAGGGACCCGGAGTAGGCACTGAAGCTTTCTTT
TRBJ2-7 TRBV7-2 TRBD1 16 NA CASSFTGTGGDYEQYF TGTGCCAGCAGCTTCACCGGGACAGGGGGCGATTACGAGCAGTACTTC
TRBJ2-5 TRBV6-5 NA 14 NA CASSSILTQETQYF TGTGCCAGCAGTAGCATACTAACCCAAGAGACCCAGTACTTC
TRBJ1-3 TRBV28 NA 17 once CASRLPGGGNSGNTIYF TGTGCCAGCCGACTCCCCGGTGGGGGGAACTCTGGAAACACCATATATTTT
TRBJ2-1 TRBV7-9 NA 15 NA CASSLGAGLVNEQFF TGTGCCAGCAGCTTAGGGGCGGGACTGGTGAATGAGCAGTTCTTC
TRBJ2-1 TRBV14 NA 15 NA CASSQDSGSYNEQFF TGTGCCAGCAGCCAAGATTCGGGATCCTACAATGAGCAGTTCTTC
TRBJ2-6 TRBV7-2 TRBD2 19 NA CASSPRVIAGVSGANVLTF TGTGCCAGCAGCCCCAGGGTGATAGCGGGCGTCTCTGGGGCCAACGTCCTGACTTTC
TRBJ2-7 TRBV5-1 TRBD2 15 once CASSQDSGRAYEQYF TGCGCCAGCAGCCAGGATAGCGGGAGAGCCTACGAGCAGTACTTC
TRBJ1-5 TRBV6-1 TRBD1 16 NA CASSENGRQGPQPQHF TGTGCCAGCAGTGAAAATGGGAGACAGGGGCCTCAGCCCCAGCATTTT
TRBJ2-1 TRBV27 TRBD2 17 NA CASSLSSGTSRYNEQFF TGTGCCAGCAGTTTATCGTCAGGGACTAGCAGATACAATGAGCAGTTCTTC
TRBJ2-3 TRBV9 TRBD2 15 NA CASSALAGGTDTQYF TGTGCCAGCAGCGCTTTAGCGGGAGGGACAGATACGCAGTATTTT
TRBJ2-7 TRBV7-2 TRBD1 17 NA CASSFGGQGASFYEQYF TGTGCCAGCAGCTTTGGGGGACAGGGGGCAAGTTTCTACGAGCAGTACTTC
TRBJ2-1 TRBV4-1 NA 13 NA CASSQPGRGEQFF TGCGCCAGCAGCCAACCGGGACGCGGTGAGCAGTTCTTC
TRBJ2-1 TRBV7-3 NA 13 NA CASSRTPYNEQFF TGTGCCAGCAGCCGAACCCCCTACAATGAGCAGTTCTTC
TRBJ1-1 TRBV7-8 NA 16 NA CASSPRVQRLNTEAFF TGTGCCAGCAGCCCCCGTGTTCAGCGGTTGAACACTGAAGCTTTCTTT
TRBJ2-2 TRBV10-1 NA 15 NA CASNLTDANTGELFF TGCGCCAGCAACTTGACGGATGCGAACACCGGGGAGCTGTTTTTT
TRBJ2-2 TRBV6-6 TRBD2 15 NA CASSHTSGNTGELFF TGTGCCAGCAGTCACACTAGCGGGAACACCGGGGAGCTGTTTTTT
TRBJ2-3 TRBV6-2/TRBV6-3 NA 11 NA CASSRTDTQYF TGTGCCAGCAGTCGCACAGATACGCAGTATTTT
TRBJ2-2 TRBV6-5 TRBD2 15 NA CASTFSGANTGELFF TGTGCCAGCACTTTTAGCGGGGCGAACACCGGGGAGCTGTTTTTT
TRBJ1-4 TRBV20-1 NA 11 few CSVNRVGGLFF TGCAGTGTAAACAGGGTTGGAGGACTGTTTTTT
TRBJ2-7 TRBV29-1 NA 14 NA CSVEGPGDKPGQYF TGCAGCGTTGAAGGCCCTGGGGATAAGCCTGGGCAGTACTTC
TRBJ1-1 TRBV4-1 NA 16 once CASSQLTGEANTEAFF TGCGCCAGCAGCCAGTTGACGGGAGAAGCGAACACTGAAGCTTTCTTT
TRBJ1-2 TRBV6-5 TRBD1 15 NA CASSPGDRRNYGYTF TGTGCCAGCAGTCCCGGGGACAGGAGAAACTATGGCTACACCTTC
TRBJ1-5 TRBV7-2 NA 15 NA CASSLTGLGNQPQHF TGTGCCAGCAGCTTGACGGGATTAGGCAATCAGCCCCAGCATTTT
TRBJ2-2 TRBV7-2 TRBD1 15 NA CASSQNRGRTGELFF TGTGCCAGCAGCCAAAACAGGGGCAGGACCGGGGAGCTGTTTTTT
TRBJ2-7 TRBV29-1 NA 12 NA CSVELVLGEQYF TGCAGCGTTGAACTAGTTTTGGGCGAGCAGTACTTC
TRBJ1-2 TRBV11-2 TRBD1 17 NA CASSLPQPRDRLYGYTF TGTGCCAGCAGCTTGCCCCAACCCCGGGACAGACTCTATGGCTACACCTTC
TRBJ2-7 TRBV6-2/TRBV6-3 NA 14 NA CASSSGVKAYEQYF TGTGCCAGCAGTTCCGGGGTGAAGGCCTACGAGCAGTACTTC
TRBJ2-3 TRBV6-2/TRBV6-3 TRBD2 17 NA CASSYILLAGETDTQYF TGTGCCAGCAGTTACATCCTTCTGGCGGGAGAGACAGATACGCAGTATTTT
TRBJ2-5 TRBV10-3 TRBD1 15 NA CAISESGQGQETQYF TGTGCCATCAGTGAGTCCGGACAGGGCCAAGAGACCCAGTACTTC
TRBJ2-7 TRBV4-3 TRBD2 14 NA CASSQDVAGYEQYF TGCGCCAGCAGCCAAGATGTAGCGGGCTACGAGCAGTACTTC
TRBJ1-2 TRBV5-1 NA 13 NA CASSLENNYGYTF TGCGCCAGCAGCTTGGAAAACAACTATGGCTACACCTTC
TRBJ2-1 TRBV11-2 NA 16 NA CASSLLERAGGHEQFF TGTGCCAGCAGCTTACTCGAGCGGGCCGGAGGACATGAGCAGTTCTTC
TRBJ2-1 TRBV9 NA 17 NA CASSVAVVERRDNEQFF TGTGCCAGCAGCGTAGCCGTGGTGGAAAGGAGAGACAATGAGCAGTTCTTC
TRBJ2-7 TRBV5-1 NA 15 NA CASSFLSGSPYEQYF TGCGCCAGCAGCTTTTTGTCAGGGAGTCCCTACGAGCAGTACTTC
TRBJ1-1 TRBV7-2 NA 14 NA CASSQTLLTAEAFF TGTGCCAGCAGCCAAACCCTCCTGACAGCTGAAGCTTTCTTT
TRBJ2-4 TRBV18 NA 13 NA CASSQGRGNIQYF TGTGCCAGCTCACAGGGTAGGGGAAACATTCAGTACTTC
TRBJ2-7 TRBV6-5 TRBD1 14 once CASSNSGQGVKQYF TGTGCCAGCAGTAATTCCGGACAGGGGGTTAAGCAGTACTTC
TRBJ2-7 TRBV6-6 TRBD1 13 few CASSRQGPHEQYF TGTGCCAGCAGTCGACAGGGTCCCCACGAGCAGTACTTC